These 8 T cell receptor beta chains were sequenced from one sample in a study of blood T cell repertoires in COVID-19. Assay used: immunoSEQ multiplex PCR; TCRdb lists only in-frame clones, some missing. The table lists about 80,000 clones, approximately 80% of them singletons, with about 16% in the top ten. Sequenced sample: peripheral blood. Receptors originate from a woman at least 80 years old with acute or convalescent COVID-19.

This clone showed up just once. CDR3 sequence: CAWRPSEGGSYGYTF. The DNA of the CDR3 is TGTGCCTGGAGGCCCTCCGAGGGGGGGAGCTATGGCTACACCTTC. The genes are TRBV30 and TRBJ1-2; a possible D gene is TRBD1 (6 bases). Germline V lookup: CDR1 GTSNPN, CDR2 SVGIG (reference sequence). The V and J ends lost 3 bases and 4 bases respectively, with 18 bases between them. The length of the CDR3 is 15 residues.

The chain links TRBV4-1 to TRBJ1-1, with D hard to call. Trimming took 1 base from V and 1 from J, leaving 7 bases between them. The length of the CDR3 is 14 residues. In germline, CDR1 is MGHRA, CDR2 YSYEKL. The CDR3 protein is CASSQVRGNTEAFF. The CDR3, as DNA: TGCGCCAGCAGCCAAGTTCGGGGGAACACTGAAGCTTTCTTT.

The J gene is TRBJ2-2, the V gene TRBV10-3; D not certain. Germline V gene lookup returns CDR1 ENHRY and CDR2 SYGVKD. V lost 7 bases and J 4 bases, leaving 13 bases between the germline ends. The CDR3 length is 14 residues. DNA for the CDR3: TGTGCCATCATCTTCTACCCTGGCACCGGGGAGCTGTTTTTT. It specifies CAIIFYPGTGELFF.

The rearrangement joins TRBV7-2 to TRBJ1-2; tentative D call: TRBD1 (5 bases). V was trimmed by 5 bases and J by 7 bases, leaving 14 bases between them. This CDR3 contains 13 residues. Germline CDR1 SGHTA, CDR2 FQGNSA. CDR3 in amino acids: CASSLGDWLGYTF. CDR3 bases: TGTGCCAGCAGCCTCGGGGACTGGCTTGGCTACACCTTC.

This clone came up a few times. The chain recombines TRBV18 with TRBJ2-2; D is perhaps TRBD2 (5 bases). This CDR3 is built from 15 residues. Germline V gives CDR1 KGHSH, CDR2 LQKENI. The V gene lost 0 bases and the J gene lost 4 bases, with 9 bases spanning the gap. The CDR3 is CASSPPAAGTGELFF. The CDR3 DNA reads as TGTGCCAGCTCACCACCGGCCGCGGGCACCGGGGAGCTGTTTTTT.

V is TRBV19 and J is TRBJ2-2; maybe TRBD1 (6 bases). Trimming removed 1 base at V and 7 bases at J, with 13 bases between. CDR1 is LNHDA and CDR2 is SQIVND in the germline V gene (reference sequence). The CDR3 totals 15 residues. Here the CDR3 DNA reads TGTGCCAGTAGTATAGGGGGGCCGTCTCACGGGGAGCTGTTTTTT. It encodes CASSIGGPSHGELFF.

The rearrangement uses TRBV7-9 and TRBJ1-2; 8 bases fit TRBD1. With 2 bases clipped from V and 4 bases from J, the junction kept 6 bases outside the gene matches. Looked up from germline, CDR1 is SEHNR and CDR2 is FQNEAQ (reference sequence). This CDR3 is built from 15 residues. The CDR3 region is CASSLNSGGAYGYTF. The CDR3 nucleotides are TGTGCCAGCAGCTTAAATTCAGGGGGCGCCTATGGCTACACCTTC.

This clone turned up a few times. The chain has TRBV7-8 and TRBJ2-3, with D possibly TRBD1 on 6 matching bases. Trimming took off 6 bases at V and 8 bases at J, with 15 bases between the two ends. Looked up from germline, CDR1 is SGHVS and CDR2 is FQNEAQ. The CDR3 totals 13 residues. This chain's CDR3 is CASRGTGPATQYF. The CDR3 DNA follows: TGTGCCAGCAGAGGAACAGGGCCGGCTACGCAGTATTTT. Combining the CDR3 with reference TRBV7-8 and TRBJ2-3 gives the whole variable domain GAGVSQSPRYKVAKRGQDVALRCDPISGHVSLFWYQQALGQGPEFLTYFQNEAQLDKSGLPSDRFFAERPEGSVSTLKIQRTQQEDSAVYLCASRGTGPATQYFGPGTRLTVL.